The table lists the clone carrying this TCR beta chain with a few counts. This record belongs to a study of cytomegalovirus exposure and HLA in healthy donors. The V gene's germline CDR1 is SGHVS and CDR2 FQNEAQ. V lost 8 bases, J lost 8 bases, and 14 bases lay in between. This CDR3 has 12 residues. Vbeta (60) and Jbeta (13) primers were used in the PCR. Libraries were prepared by immunoSEQ multiplex PCR; TCRdb keeps only in-frame clonotypes and omits some of them. The sample lists about 130,000 clones; 75% to 90% were seen once. V is TRBV7-8 and J is TRBJ2-3; D is ambiguous. This TCR came from a woman between 40 and 50 years old in good health and CMV-seronegative. Sequenced: PBMCs. The CDR3 protein is CASATDAGTQYF. Written as DNA, the CDR3 is TGTGCCAGCGCTACAGACGCAGGTACGCAGTATTTT.